The sequence of this T cell receptor (beta chain) was determined in a study of OX40 agonist ivuxolimab in advanced cancers. Points from the study as a whole: The CD4+ and CD8+ T cells in the blood had expanded clonally by week 6 at 0.1 to 3.0 mg/kg. Expanded clones tended on average to be more numerous among CD8+ T cells than CD4+. Certain nonresponders likewise exhibited a low normalized T-cell clonal expansion.

There are a few counts of this clone. Its antigen is not identified. The table came from immunoSEQ multiplex PCR; TCRdb's copy has only in-frame clones and leaves some out. The sample lists 59,000 or so clones, roughly 80% seen once, with more than 3.5% in the top ten. This CDR3 spans 13 amino acids. Deletions cut 7 bases from V and 0 bases from J, with 9 bases between. Germline-derived CDR1 and CDR2 are LNHDA and SQIVND (reference sequence). The V call is TRBV19, the J call TRBJ1-2; weak D call: TRBD1 (5 bases). The sequence derives from an adult with an advanced solid tumor such as melanoma, head and neck, liver or kidney cancer. The sample in question was CD4+ or CD8+ T cells sorted from blood, obtained in a trial of the OX40 agonist ivuxolimab. The DNA for the CDR3 is TGTGCCAGTACTGAGACAGCTAACTATGGCTACACCTTC. As protein: CASTETANYGYTF.